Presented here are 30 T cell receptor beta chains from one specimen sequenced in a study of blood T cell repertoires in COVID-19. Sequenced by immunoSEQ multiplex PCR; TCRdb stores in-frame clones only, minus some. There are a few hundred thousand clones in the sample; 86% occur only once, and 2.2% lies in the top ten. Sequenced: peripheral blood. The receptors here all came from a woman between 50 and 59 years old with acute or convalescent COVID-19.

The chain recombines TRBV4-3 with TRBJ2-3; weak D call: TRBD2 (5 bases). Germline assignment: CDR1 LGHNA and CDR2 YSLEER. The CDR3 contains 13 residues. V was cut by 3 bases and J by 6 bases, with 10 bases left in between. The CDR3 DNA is TGCGCCAGCAGCCATGCCTGGGAGGATACGCAGTATTTT. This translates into CASSHAWEDTQYF.

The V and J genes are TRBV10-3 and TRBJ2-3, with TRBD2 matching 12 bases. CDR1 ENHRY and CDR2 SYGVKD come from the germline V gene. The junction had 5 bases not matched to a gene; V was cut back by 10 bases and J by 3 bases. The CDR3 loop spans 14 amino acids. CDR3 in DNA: TGTGCCACTAGCGGGAGGGCCGAGACAGATACGCAGTATTTT. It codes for CATSGRAETDTQYF.

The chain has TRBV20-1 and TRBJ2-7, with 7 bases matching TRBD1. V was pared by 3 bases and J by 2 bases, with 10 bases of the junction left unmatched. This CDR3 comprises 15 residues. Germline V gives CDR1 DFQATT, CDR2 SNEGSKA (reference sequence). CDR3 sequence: CSASSPSDRAYEQYF. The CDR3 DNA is TGCAGTGCTAGTTCTCCCTCAGACAGGGCCTACGAGCAGTACTTC.

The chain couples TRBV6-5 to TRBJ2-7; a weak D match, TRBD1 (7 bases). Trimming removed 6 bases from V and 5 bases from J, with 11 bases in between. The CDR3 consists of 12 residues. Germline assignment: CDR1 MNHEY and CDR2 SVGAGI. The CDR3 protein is CASRSRGDEQYF. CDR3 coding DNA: TGTGCCAGCAGGTCCAGGGGGGACGAGCAGTACTTC.

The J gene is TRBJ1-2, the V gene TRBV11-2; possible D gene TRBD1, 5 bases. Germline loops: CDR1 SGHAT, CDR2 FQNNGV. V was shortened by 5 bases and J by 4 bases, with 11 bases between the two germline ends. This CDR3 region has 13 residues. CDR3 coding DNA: TGTGCCAGCAGCCGAGCGGGGGTCTATGGCTACACCTTC. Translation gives CASSRAGVYGYTF.

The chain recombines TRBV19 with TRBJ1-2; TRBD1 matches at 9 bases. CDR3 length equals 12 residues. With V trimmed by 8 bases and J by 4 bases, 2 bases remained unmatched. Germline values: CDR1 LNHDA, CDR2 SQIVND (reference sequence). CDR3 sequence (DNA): TGTGCCAGTGGGACAGGGTCCTATGGCTACACCTTC. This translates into CASGTGSYGYTF.

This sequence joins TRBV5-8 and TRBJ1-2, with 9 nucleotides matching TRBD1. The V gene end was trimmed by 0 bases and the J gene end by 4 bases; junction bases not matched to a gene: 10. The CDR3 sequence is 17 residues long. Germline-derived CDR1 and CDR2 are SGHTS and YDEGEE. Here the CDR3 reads CASSLDPQGAQAYGYTF. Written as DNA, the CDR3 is TGTGCCAGCAGCTTGGATCCACAGGGGGCGCAAGCCTATGGCTACACCTTC.

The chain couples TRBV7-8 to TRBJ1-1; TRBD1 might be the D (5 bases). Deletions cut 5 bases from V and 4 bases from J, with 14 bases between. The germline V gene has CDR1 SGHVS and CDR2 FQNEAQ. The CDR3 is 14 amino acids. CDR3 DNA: TGTGCCAGCAGCGCTTCGGGGGGGGGCACTGAAGCTTTCTTT. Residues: CASSASGGGTEAFF.

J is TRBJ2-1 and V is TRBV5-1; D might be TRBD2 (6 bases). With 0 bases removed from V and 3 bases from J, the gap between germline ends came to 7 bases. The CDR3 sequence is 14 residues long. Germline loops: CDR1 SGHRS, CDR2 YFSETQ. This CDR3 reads CASSLGGDYNEQFF. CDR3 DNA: TGCGCCAGCAGCTTGGGGGGGGACTACAATGAGCAGTTCTTC.

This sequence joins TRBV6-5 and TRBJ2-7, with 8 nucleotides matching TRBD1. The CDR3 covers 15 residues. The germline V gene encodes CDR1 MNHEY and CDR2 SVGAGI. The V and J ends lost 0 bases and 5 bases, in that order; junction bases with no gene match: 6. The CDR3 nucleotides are TGTGCCAGCAGTTACTCGCAGGGGGCGAGGCACGAGCAGTACTTC. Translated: CASSYSQGARHEQYF.

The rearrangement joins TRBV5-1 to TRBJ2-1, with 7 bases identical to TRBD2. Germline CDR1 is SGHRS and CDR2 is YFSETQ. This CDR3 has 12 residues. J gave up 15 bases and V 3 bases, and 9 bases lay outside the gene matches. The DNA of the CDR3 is TGCGCCAGCAGCTGGGGAAGCGGGGATCGGTTCTTC. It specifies CASSWGSGDRFF.

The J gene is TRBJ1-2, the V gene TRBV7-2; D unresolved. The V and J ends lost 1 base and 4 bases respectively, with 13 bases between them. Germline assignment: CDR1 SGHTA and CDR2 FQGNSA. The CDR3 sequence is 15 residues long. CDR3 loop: CASSLDPGGFYGYTF. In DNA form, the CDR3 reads TGTGCCAGCAGCTTAGACCCGGGAGGGTTCTATGGCTACACCTTC.

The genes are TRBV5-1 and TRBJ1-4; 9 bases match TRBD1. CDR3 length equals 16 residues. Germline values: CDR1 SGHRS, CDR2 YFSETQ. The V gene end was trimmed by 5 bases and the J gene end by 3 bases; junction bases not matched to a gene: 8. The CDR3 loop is CASSDRGSPANEKLFF. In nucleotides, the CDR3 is TGCGCCAGCAGTGACAGGGGGTCGCCGGCTAATGAAAAACTGTTTTTT.

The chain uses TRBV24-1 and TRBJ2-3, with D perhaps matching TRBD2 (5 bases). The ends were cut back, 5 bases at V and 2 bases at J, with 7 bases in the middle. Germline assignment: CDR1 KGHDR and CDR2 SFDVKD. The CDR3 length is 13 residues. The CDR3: CATSGGNTDTQYF. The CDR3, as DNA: TGTGCCACCAGTGGAGGGAACACAGATACGCAGTATTTT.

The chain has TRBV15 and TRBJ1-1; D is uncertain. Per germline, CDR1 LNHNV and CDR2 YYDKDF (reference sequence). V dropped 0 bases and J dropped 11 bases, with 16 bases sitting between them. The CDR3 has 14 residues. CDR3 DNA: TGTGCCACCAGCAGAGATTCCCCGACTCGCTGGGCTTTCTTT. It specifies CATSRDSPTRWAFF.

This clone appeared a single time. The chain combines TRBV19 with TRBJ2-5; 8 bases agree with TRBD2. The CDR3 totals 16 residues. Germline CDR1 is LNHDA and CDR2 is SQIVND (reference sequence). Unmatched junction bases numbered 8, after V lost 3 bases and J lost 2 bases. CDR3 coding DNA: TGTGCCAGTAGTATTCAAAGCGGGAGTGGGCAAGAGACCCAGTACTTC. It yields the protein CASSIQSGSGQETQYF.

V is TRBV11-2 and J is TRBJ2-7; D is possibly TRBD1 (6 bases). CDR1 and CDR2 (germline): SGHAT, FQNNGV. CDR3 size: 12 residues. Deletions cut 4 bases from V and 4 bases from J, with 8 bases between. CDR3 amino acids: CASSWQGYEQYF. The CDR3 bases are TGTGCCAGCAGCTGGCAGGGGTACGAGCAGTACTTC.

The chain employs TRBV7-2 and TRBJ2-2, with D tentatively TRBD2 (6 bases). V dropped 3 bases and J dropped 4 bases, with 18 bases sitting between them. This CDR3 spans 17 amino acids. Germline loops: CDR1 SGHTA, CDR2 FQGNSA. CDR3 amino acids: CASSFRLGSGVTGELFF. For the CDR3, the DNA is TGTGCCAGCAGCTTTCGACTGGGTAGCGGCGTCACCGGGGAGCTGTTTTTT.

This chain's CDR3 is CAISEAQGNQPQHF. The CDR3 coding sequence is TGTGCCATCAGCGAAGCTCAGGGGAATCAGCCCCAGCATTTT. V gene TRBV10-3 combines with J gene TRBJ1-5; possible D gene TRBD1, 6 bases. V lost 6 bases and J 4 bases, leaving 13 bases between the germline ends. From germline, CDR1 is ENHRY and CDR2 SYGVKD. The CDR3 has 14 amino acids.

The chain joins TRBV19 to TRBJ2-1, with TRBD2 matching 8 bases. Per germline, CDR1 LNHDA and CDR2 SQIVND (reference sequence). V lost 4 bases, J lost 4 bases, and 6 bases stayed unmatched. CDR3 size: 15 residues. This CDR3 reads CASSTSGGRYNEQFF. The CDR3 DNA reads TGTGCCAGTAGTACCAGCGGGGGACGTTACAATGAGCAGTTCTTC. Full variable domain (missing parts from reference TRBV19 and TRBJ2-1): DGGITQSPKYLFRKEGQNVTLSCEQNLNHDAMYWYRQDPGQGLRLIYYSQIVNDFQKGDIAEGYSVSREKKESFPLTVTSAQKNPTAFYLCASSTSGGRYNEQFFGPGTRLTVL.

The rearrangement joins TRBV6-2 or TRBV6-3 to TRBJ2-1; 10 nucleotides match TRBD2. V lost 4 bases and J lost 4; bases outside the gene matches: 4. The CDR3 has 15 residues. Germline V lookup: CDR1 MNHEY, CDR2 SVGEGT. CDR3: CASSLRTSGYNEQFF. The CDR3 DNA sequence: TGTGCCAGCAGTTTGAGGACTAGCGGTTACAATGAGCAGTTCTTC.

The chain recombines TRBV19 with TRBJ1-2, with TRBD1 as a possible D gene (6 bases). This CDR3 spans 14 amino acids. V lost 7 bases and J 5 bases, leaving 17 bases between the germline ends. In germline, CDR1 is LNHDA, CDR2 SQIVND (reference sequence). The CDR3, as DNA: TGTGCCAGTACCTGGGGGCCTGGGCCATATGGCTACACCTTC. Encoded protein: CASTWGPGPYGYTF. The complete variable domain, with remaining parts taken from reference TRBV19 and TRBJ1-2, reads DGGITQSPKYLFRKEGQNVTLSCEQNLNHDAMYWYRQDPGQGLRLIYYSQIVNDFQKGDIAEGYSVSREKKESFPLTVTSAQKNPTAFYLCASTWGPGPYGYTFGSGTRLTVV.

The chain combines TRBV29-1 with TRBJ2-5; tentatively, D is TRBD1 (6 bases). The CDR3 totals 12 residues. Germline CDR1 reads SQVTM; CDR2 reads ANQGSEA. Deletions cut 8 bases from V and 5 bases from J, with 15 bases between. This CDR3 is CSIPGVGETQYF. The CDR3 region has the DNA TGCAGCATCCCAGGGGTTGGGGAGACCCAGTACTTC.

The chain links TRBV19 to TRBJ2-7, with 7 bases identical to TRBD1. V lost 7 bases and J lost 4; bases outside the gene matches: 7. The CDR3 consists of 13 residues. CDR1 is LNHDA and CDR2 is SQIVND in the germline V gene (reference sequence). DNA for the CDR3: TGTGCCAGTACCCCAGGGGGATGGTACGAGCAGTACTTC. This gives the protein CASTPGGWYEQYF.

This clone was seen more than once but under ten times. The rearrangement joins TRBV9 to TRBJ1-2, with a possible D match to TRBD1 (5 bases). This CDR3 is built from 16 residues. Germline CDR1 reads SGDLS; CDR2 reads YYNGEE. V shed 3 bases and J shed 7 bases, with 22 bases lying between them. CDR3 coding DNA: TGTGCCAGCAGCGCCACCGCCTCGGGGGGAATAGTTGGCTACACCTTC. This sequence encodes CASSATASGGIVGYTF.

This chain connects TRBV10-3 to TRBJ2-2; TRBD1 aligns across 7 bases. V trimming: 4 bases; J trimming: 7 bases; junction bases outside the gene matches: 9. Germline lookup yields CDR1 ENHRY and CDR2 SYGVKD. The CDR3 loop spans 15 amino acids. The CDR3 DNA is TGTGCCATCAGTGGGTCCGGGACAGATATCGGGGAGCTGTTTTTT. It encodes CAISGSGTDIGELFF.

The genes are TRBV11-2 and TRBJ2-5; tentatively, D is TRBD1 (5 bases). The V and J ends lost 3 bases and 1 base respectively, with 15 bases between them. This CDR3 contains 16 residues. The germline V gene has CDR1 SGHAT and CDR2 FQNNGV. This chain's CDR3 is CASSFLPGGAQETQYF. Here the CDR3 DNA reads TGTGCCAGCAGCTTTCTCCCGGGTGGGGCCCAAGAGACCCAGTACTTC.

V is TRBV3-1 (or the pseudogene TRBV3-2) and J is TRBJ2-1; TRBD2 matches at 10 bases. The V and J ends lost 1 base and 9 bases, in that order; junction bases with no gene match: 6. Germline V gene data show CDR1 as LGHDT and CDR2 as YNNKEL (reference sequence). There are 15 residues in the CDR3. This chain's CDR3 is CASSQGSSGSSEQFF. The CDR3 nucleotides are TGTGCCAGCAGCCAAGGGTCTAGCGGGAGTAGTGAGCAGTTCTTC.

CDR3 sequence reads: CASSGQTSGNGDTQYF. CDR3 in DNA: TGTGCCAGCTCCGGGCAAACTAGCGGGAACGGAGATACGCAGTATTTT. V gene TRBV18 combines with J gene TRBJ2-3; 10 nucleotides agree with TRBD2. In germline, CDR1 is KGHSH, CDR2 LQKENI. V shed 6 bases, J shed 5 bases, and the junction held 11 bases outside the gene matches. The CDR3 is 16 amino acids.

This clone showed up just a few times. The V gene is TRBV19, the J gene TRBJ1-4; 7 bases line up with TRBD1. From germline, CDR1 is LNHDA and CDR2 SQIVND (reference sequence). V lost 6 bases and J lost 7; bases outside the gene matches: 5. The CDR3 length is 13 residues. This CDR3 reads CASSLGQAEKLFF. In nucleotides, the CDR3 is TGTGCCAGTAGCTTAGGACAGGCTGAAAAACTGTTTTTT. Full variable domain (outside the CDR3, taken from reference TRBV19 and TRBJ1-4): DGGITQSPKYLFRKEGQNVTLSCEQNLNHDAMYWYRQDPGQGLRLIYYSQIVNDFQKGDIAEGYSVSREKKESFPLTVTSAQKNPTAFYLCASSLGQAEKLFFGSGTQLSVL.